This entry lists 20 T cell receptor beta chains sequenced from one sample in a study of cytomegalovirus exposure and HLA in healthy donors. PCR employed 60 Vbeta and 13 Jbeta primers. Using immunoSEQ multiplex PCR, the repertoire was profiled, and TCRdb retains in-frame clones only, with some absent. The sample shows approximately 180,000 clones, over 60% of them seen only once. The sample comprised PBMCs. Receptor source: a woman between 40 and 55 years old in good health and CMV-seronegative.

This clone has only a few counts. The V call is TRBV19, the J call TRBJ2-4; 8 bases map to TRBD2. Germline CDR1 is LNHDA and CDR2 is SQIVND (reference sequence). Germline trimming cut 3 bases from V and 3 bases from J; bases unmatched to any gene: 10. The CDR3 extends over 17 amino acids. CDR3 nucleotide sequence: TGTGCCAGTAGTATCGGCGGGTCCGGGGGGGTCAAAAACATTCAGTACTTC. It codes for CASSIGGSGGVKNIQYF.

This sequence joins TRBV29-1 and TRBJ2-3; 8 bases line up with TRBD2. This CDR3 spans 15 amino acids. After removal of 7 bases from V and 0 bases from J, the junction contained 9 bases not matched to a gene. CDR1 is SQVTM and CDR2 is ANQGSEA in the germline V gene. In DNA, the CDR3 is TGCAGCGCCGACCCCATAGCGGGGAGCACAGATACGCAGTATTTT. This codes for CSADPIAGSTDTQYF.

The J gene is TRBJ2-1, the V gene TRBV7-3; 7 nucleotides match TRBD1. The germline gives CDR1 SGHTA, CDR2 FQGTGA. The V gene end was trimmed by 5 bases and the J gene end by 3 bases; junction bases not matched to a gene: 10. There are 16 residues in the CDR3. This chain's CDR3 is CASSLLGGVGYNEQFF. In DNA form, the CDR3 reads TGTGCCAGCAGCCTCTTAGGGGGCGTCGGCTACAATGAGCAGTTCTTC.

J is TRBJ2-1 and V is TRBV7-2; 10 nucleotides agree with TRBD2. From germline, CDR1 is SGHTA and CDR2 FQGNSA. With 4 bases clipped from V and 9 bases from J, the junction kept 3 bases outside the gene matches. The CDR3 totals 13 residues. The CDR3 protein is CASSSVAGGEQFF. The CDR3 DNA reads TGTGCCAGCAGCTCCGTAGCGGGAGGTGAGCAGTTCTTC.

This chain links TRBV30 with TRBJ2-3; 8 positions match TRBD1. Trimming removed 5 bases from V and 8 bases from J; junction bases left unmatched: 9. Germline V gives CDR1 GTSNPN, CDR2 SVGIG (reference sequence). The CDR3 sequence is 13 residues long. The DNA of the CDR3 is TGTGCCTGGGTAGGACAGGGATGGGGTACGCAGTATTTT. Protein: CAWVGQGWGTQYF. The full variable domain, with the rest looked up from reference TRBV30 and TRBJ2-3, is SQTIHQWPATLVQPVGSPLSLECTVEGTSNPNLYWYRQAAGRGLQLLFYSVGIGQISSEVPQNLSASRPQDRQFILSSKKLLLSDSGFYLCAWVGQGWGTQYFGPGTRLTVL.

This clone is a singleton in its sample. This chain uses TRBV9 with TRBJ2-7, with 15 bases identical to TRBD2. The V and J ends lost 3 bases and 4 bases, in that order; junction bases with no gene match: 5. This CDR3 region has 16 residues. CDR1 is SGDLS, CDR2 YYNGEE, per germline. The CDR3 loop is CASSATGTSGRYEQYF. CDR3 coding DNA: TGTGCCAGCAGCGCCACGGGGACTAGCGGGAGGTACGAGCAGTACTTC.

The J gene is TRBJ1-1, the V gene TRBV19; no clear D. Germline-derived CDR1 and CDR2 are LNHDA and SQIVND (reference sequence). CDR3 length: 16 residues. V dropped 2 bases and J dropped 6 bases, with 19 bases sitting between them. CDR3 DNA sequence: TGTGCCAGTAGTATAATTGGTTTTGGGAGAGTATCTGAAGCTTTCTTT. Translating it yields CASSIIGFGRVSEAFF.

The rearrangement uses TRBV7-2 and TRBJ1-2; D not resolved. The CDR3 is 14 amino acids. V lost 1 base, J lost 4 bases, and 10 bases lay in between. Looked up from germline, CDR1 is SGHTA and CDR2 is FQGNSA. The CDR3, as DNA: TGTGCCAGCAGCTTAGGAGGAGAACCCTATGGCTACACCTTC. It is translated as CASSLGGEPYGYTF.

This chain uses TRBV7-2 with TRBJ1-3, with D tentatively TRBD1 (5 bases). The CDR3 has 14 residues. The ends were cut back, 1 base at V and 3 bases at J, with 7 bases in the middle. In germline, CDR1 is SGHTA, CDR2 FQGNSA. The CDR3 coding sequence is TGTGCCAGCAGCTTAGAACAGGTTGGAAACACCATATATTTT. This codes for CASSLEQVGNTIYF.

This chain connects TRBV5-1 to TRBJ1-2, with D perhaps matching TRBD1 (5 bases). The CDR3 is made up of 19 amino acids. The germline V and J ends were trimmed by 0 bases and 1 base, with 22 bases remaining between them. CDR1 SGHRS and CDR2 YFSETQ come from the germline V gene. CDR3 amino acids: CASSLAAGTPGDYNYGYTF. The CDR3, as DNA: TGCGCCAGCAGCTTGGCTGCCGGGACCCCGGGGGATTATAACTATGGCTACACCTTC.

This chain joins TRBV9 and TRBJ2-5; 7 bases line up with TRBD2. V gave up 6 bases and J gave up 11 bases; unmatched junction bases: 13. The CDR3 is 13 amino acids. The germline CDR1 and CDR2 sequences are SGDLS and YYNGEE. The CDR3 bases are TGTGCCAGCACCCCGGGGGAGGGTCGGGAGCAGTACTTC. This encodes CASTPGEGREQYF.

The CDR3 protein is CSVERAYVREQFF. The DNA for the CDR3 is TGCAGCGTTGAAAGAGCGTACGTACGAGAGCAGTTCTTC. The V call is TRBV29-1, the J call TRBJ2-1; no clear D. V dropped 2 bases and J dropped 10 bases, with 15 bases sitting between them. Germline V CDR1 and CDR2: SQVTM, ANQGSEA. The CDR3 covers 13 residues.

The rearrangement joins TRBV2 to TRBJ2-7, with 10 bases that match TRBD2. Germline CDR1 and CDR2: SNHLY and FYNNEI. V shed 7 bases, J shed 3 bases, and the junction held 6 bases outside the gene matches. CDR3 length: 14 amino acids. The CDR3: CASMGAGGFYEQYF. The CDR3 DNA is TGTGCCAGCATGGGAGCGGGAGGGTTCTACGAGCAGTACTTC.

This rearrangement joins TRBV30 to TRBJ1-2; 9 bases are shared with TRBD1. Germline V gene data show CDR1 as GTSNPN and CDR2 as SVGIG (reference sequence). The CDR3 length is 13 residues. The V and J ends lost 5 bases and 6 bases, in that order; junction bases with no gene match: 7. CDR3 sequence (DNA): TGTGCCTGGGAACCGGACAGGGGCAATGGCTACACCTTC. As protein: CAWEPDRGNGYTF. The full variable domain, its missing parts supplied by reference TRBV30 and TRBJ1-2, is SQTIHQWPATLVQPVGSPLSLECTVEGTSNPNLYWYRQAAGRGLQLLFYSVGIGQISSEVPQNLSASRPQDRQFILSSKKLLLSDSGFYLCAWEPDRGNGYTFGSGTRLTVV.

The V gene is TRBV10-3, the J gene TRBJ2-1; 11 nucleotides align to TRBD2. This CDR3 region has 19 residues. Per the germline V gene, CDR1 is ENHRY and CDR2 is SYGVKD. V trimming: 4 bases; J trimming: 0 bases; junction bases outside the gene matches: 11. The CDR3 DNA sequence: TGTGCCATCAGTGCGGCACCGGGACTAGCGGAGAGCTCCTACAATGAGCAGTTCTTC. Protein sequence: CAISAAPGLAESSYNEQFF.

This clone has only a few counts. V gene TRBV2 combines with J gene TRBJ2-1, with D possibly TRBD2 on 7 matching bases. CDR1 is SNHLY and CDR2 is FYNNEI in the germline V gene. The CDR3 length is 13 residues. V gave up 7 bases and J gave up 6 bases, with 13 bases separating them. In DNA, the CDR3 is TGTGCCAGCACCCCCGGGGGGCTCAATGAGCAGTTCTTC. Its translation is CASTPGGLNEQFF. The full variable domain, in which reference TRBV2 and TRBJ2-1 provide the parts outside the CDR3, is EPEVTQTPSHQVTQMGQEVILRCVPISNHLYFYWYRQILGQKVEFLVSFYNNEISEKSEIFDDQFSVERPDGSNFTLKIRSTKLEDSAMYFCASTPGGLNEQFFGPGTRLTVL.

The chain combines TRBV30 with TRBJ1-2; 7 bases align to TRBD1. The junction had 9 bases not matched to a gene; V was cut back by 3 bases and J by 8 bases. Germline-derived CDR1 and CDR2 are GTSNPN and SVGIG (reference sequence). The CDR3 sequence is 13 residues long. The CDR3 bases are TGTGCCTGGAGCCGGGACAGCCCCTTCGGCTACACCTTC. As protein: CAWSRDSPFGYTF.

The chain is built from TRBV29-1 and TRBJ2-1, with 9 nucleotides matching TRBD1. The CDR3 contains 14 residues. Trimming cost V 4 bases and J 4 bases; bases outside gene matches: 5. The germline gives CDR1 SQVTM, CDR2 ANQGSEA. The CDR3 sequence is CSVGQGDLYNEQFF. The CDR3 DNA reads as TGCAGCGTTGGACAGGGGGATTTGTACAATGAGCAGTTCTTC.

The chain is built from TRBV7-2 and TRBJ1-1; the D is unclear. The CDR3 length is 13 residues. Germline CDR1 is SGHTA and CDR2 is FQGNSA. V was trimmed by 3 bases and J by 4 bases, leaving 9 bases between them. CDR3 in amino acids: CASSFGQFTEAFF. The CDR3 bases are TGTGCCAGCAGCTTTGGGCAGTTCACTGAAGCTTTCTTT.

This clone occurred a few times. The rearrangement links TRBV5-5 to TRBJ1-4; 7 bases are shared with TRBD1. Germline CDR1 SGHKS, CDR2 YYEKEE (reference sequence). Trimming took 0 bases from V and 4 from J; bases not matched to a gene: 6. The CDR3 totals 16 residues. The CDR3 DNA follows: TGTGCCAGCAGCTTGGGACCGACAGGGCTTAATGAAAAACTGTTTTTT. It encodes CASSLGPTGLNEKLFF. Full variable domain (outside the CDR3, taken from reference TRBV5-5 and TRBJ1-4): DAGVTQSPTHLIKTRGQQVTLRCSPISGHKSVSWYQQVLGQGPQFIFQYYEKEERGRGNFPDRFSARQFPNYSSELNVNALLLGDSALYLCASSLGPTGLNEKLFFGSGTQLSVL.